Following are 9 T cell receptor beta chains from one sample sequenced in a study of cytomegalovirus exposure and HLA in healthy donors. 60 Vbeta and 13 Jbeta primers were used in PCR. TCRdb's copy holds only in-frame clones and misses some; the assay was immunoSEQ multiplex PCR. The table shows roughly 130,000 clones, with 82% occurring only once. The source material was PBMCs. The source is a male donor in good health and CMV-seropositive.

CDR3 sequence reads: CASSPVTLANYGYTF. CDR3 in DNA: TGTGCCAGCTCACCGGTGACGCTAGCTAACTATGGCTACACCTTC. The chain is built from TRBV18 and TRBJ1-2; D ambiguous. This CDR3 has 15 residues. Between the trimmed V and J ends, which lost 3 bases and 0 bases, there was a span of 11 bases. The germline gives CDR1 KGHSH, CDR2 LQKENI. Variable domain in full (rest from reference TRBV18 and TRBJ1-2): NAGVMQNPRHLVRRRGQEARLRCSPMKGHSHVYWYRQLPEEGLKFMVYLQKENIIDESGMPKERFSAEFPKEGPSILRIQQVVRGDSAAYFCASSPVTLANYGYTFGSGTRLTVV.

V and J are TRBV14 and TRBJ2-2; D possibly corresponds to TRBD1 (6 bases). The germline gives CDR1 SGHDN, CDR2 FVKESK. The CDR3 sequence is 16 residues long. V was clipped by 0 bases and J by 1 base, with 9 bases between them. The CDR3: CASSQDQGMNTGELFF. The DNA of the CDR3 is TGTGCCAGCAGCCAAGACCAGGGGATGAACACCGGGGAGCTGTTTTTT.

The chain links TRBV4-3 to TRBJ2-5, with D perhaps matching TRBD2 (6 bases). The J call is uncertain, as TRBJ2-7 better fits the DNA end. Germline V gives CDR1 LGHNA, CDR2 YSLEER. This CDR3 spans 14 amino acids. This CDR3 is CASSLRSGSNEQYF. CDR3 sequence (DNA): TGCGCCAGCAGCCTAAGGTCCGGGAGCAACGAGCAGTACTTC.

CDR3 amino acids: CASSSGTANSGNTIYF. CDR3 bases: TGCGCCAGCAGCTCCGGGACAGCCAATTCTGGAAACACCATATATTTT. The chain recombines TRBV5-1 with TRBJ1-3, with 7 bases identical to TRBD1. The CDR3 spans 16 residues. V gave up 3 bases and J gave up 1 base; unmatched junction bases: 7. Germline V gene data show CDR1 as SGHRS and CDR2 as YFSETQ. The full variable domain, its missing parts supplied by reference TRBV5-1 and TRBJ1-3, is KAGVTQTPRYLIKTRGQQVTLSCSPISGHRSVSWYQQTPGQGLQFLFEYFSETQRNKGNFPGRFSGRQFSNSRSEMNVSTLELGDSALYLCASSSGTANSGNTIYFGEGSWLTVV.

This clone was observed a few times. V usage is TRBV6-5 and J usage is TRBJ2-7, with D tentatively TRBD2 (5 bases). This CDR3 has 13 amino acids. CDR1 and CDR2 (germline): MNHEY, SVGAGI. V dropped 6 bases and J dropped 5 bases, with 14 bases sitting between them. As DNA, the CDR3 is TGTGCCAGCAGACCTGGGCCCGGGGACGAGCAGTACTTC. This gives the protein CASRPGPGDEQYF.

This clone was recorded only once. This rearrangement joins TRBV4-2 to TRBJ2-2, with D uncertain. V gave up 4 bases and J gave up 7 bases, with 10 bases separating them. Germline V gene data show CDR1 as LGHNA and CDR2 as YNFKEQ. The CDR3 is made up of 13 amino acids. CDR3 sequence reads: CASSPPSGGELFF. CDR3 bases: TGTGCCAGCAGCCCCCCTAGTGGCGGGGAGCTGTTTTTT.

The chain joins TRBV2 to TRBJ2-7; D unclear. The germline V gene encodes CDR1 SNHLY and CDR2 FYNNEI. CDR3 size: 12 residues. V lost 6 bases, J lost 3 bases, and 9 bases lay in between. CDR3 sequence: CASRILIYEQYF. The CDR3 coding sequence is TGTGCCAGCAGAATACTGATCTACGAGCAGTACTTC. Full variable domain (outside the CDR3, taken from reference TRBV2 and TRBJ2-7): EPEVTQTPSHQVTQMGQEVILRCVPISNHLYFYWYRQILGQKVEFLVSFYNNEISEKSEIFDDQFSVERPDGSNFTLKIRSTKLEDSAMYFCASRILIYEQYFGPGTRLTVT.

This chain links TRBV7-9 with TRBJ2-7, with 8 bases aligning to TRBD1. V shed 5 bases, J shed 0 bases, and the junction held 6 bases outside the gene matches. The germline CDR1 and CDR2 sequences are SEHNR and FQNEAQ (reference sequence). The CDR3 is 15 residues long. The CDR3 DNA reads as TGTGCCAGCAGCCCGTGGGACAGGCTCTCCTACGAGCAGTACTTC. This translates into CASSPWDRLSYEQYF.

This chain joins TRBV12-2 and TRBJ2-1; the table's TRBD2 call for D was not verified on the DNA. TRBV12-2 is a recognized pseudogene. CDR3 length: 18 residues. This chain's CDR3 is CASRSGTSGSGDIDEQFF. CDR3 nucleotides: TGTGCAAGTCGCTCAGGGACTAGCGGGAGTGGTGATATAGATGAGCAGTTCTTC.